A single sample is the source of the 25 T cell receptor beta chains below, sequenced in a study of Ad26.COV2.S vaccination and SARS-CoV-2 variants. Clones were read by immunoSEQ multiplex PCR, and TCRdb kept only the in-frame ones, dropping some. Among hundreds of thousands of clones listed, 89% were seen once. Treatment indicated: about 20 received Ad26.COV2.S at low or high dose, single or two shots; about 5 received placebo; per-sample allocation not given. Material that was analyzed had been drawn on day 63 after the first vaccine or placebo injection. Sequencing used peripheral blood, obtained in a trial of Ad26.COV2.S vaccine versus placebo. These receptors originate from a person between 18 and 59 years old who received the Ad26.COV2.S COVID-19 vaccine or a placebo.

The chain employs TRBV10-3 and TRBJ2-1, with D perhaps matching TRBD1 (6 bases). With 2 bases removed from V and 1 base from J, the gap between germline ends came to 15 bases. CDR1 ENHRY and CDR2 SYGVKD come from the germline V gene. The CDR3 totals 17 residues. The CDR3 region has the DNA TGTGCCATCAGTGAGAGGGCAGGGGCTAATTCCTACAATGAGCAGTTCTTC. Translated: CAISERAGANSYNEQFF.

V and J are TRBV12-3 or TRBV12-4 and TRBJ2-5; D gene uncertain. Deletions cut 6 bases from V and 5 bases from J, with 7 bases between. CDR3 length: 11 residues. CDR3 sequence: CASSDRETQYF. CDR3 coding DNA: TGTGCCAGCAGCGACCGGGAGACCCAGTACTTC.

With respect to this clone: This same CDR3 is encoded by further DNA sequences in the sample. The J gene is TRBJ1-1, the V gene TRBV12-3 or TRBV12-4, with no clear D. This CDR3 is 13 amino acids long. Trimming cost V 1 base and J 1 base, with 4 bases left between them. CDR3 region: CASSLGRNTEAFF. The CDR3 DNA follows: TGTGCCAGCAGTTTAGGCAGGAACACTGAAGCTTTCTTT.

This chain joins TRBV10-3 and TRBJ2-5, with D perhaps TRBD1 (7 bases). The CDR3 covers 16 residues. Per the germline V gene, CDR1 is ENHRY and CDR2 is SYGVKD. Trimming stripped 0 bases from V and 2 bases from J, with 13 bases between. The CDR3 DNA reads TGTGCCATCAGTGAGTCGGCGGGACAGAATCAAGAGACCCAGTACTTC. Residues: CAISESAGQNQETQYF.

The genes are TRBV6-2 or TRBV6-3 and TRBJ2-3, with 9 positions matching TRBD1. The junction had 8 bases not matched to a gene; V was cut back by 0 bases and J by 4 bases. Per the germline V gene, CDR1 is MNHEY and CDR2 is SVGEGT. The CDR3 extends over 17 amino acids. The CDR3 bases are TGTGCCAGCAGTTACTCGCCACAGGGGGCTTGGGCAGATACGCAGTATTTT. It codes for CASSYSPQGAWADTQYF.

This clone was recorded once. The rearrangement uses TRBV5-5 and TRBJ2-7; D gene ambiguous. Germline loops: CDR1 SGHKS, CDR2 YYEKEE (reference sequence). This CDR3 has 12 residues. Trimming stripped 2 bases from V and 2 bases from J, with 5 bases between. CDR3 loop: CASSLATYEQYF. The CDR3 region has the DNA TGTGCCAGCAGCTTAGCTACCTACGAGCAGTACTTC.

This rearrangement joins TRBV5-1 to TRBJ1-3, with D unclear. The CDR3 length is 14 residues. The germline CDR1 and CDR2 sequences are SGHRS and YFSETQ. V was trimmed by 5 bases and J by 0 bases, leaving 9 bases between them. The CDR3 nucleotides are TGCGCCAGCAGAGCCCGGAGCTCTGGAAACACCATATATTTT. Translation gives CASRARSSGNTIYF.

CDR3 residues: CASSIGAAYGDEQFF. The DNA for the CDR3 is TGTGCCAGTAGTATAGGAGCGGCCTACGGCGATGAGCAGTTCTTC. The chain carries TRBV19 and TRBJ2-1, with D perhaps TRBD2 (5 bases). V lost 1 base, J lost 8 bases, and 15 bases lay in between. The CDR3 is 15 residues long. Per the germline V gene, CDR1 is LNHDA and CDR2 is SQIVND (reference sequence).

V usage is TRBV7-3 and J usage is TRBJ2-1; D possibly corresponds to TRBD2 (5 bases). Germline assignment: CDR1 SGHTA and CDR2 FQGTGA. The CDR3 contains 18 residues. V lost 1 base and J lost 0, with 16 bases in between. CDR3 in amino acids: CASSLKGIERGSYNEQFF. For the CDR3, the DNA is TGTGCCAGCAGCTTAAAGGGTATAGAACGGGGCTCCTACAATGAGCAGTTCTTC.

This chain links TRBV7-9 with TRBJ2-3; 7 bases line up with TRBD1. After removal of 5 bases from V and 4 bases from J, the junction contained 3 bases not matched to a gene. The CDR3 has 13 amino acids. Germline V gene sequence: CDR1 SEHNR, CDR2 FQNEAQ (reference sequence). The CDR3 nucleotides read TGTGCCAGCAGCCCAGGGACAGCAGATACGCAGTATTTT. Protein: CASSPGTADTQYF.

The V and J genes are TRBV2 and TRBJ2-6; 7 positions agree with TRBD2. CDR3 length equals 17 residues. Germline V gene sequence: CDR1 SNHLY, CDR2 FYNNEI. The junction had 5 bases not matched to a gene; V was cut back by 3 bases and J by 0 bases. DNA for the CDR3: TGTGCCAGCAGTGAGGGAGGGCCTCTCTCTGGGGCCAACGTCCTGACTTTC. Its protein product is CASSEGGPLSGANVLTF. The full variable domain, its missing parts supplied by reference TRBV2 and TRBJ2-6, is EPEVTQTPSHQVTQMGQEVILRCVPISNHLYFYWYRQILGQKVEFLVSFYNNEISEKSEIFDDQFSVERPDGSNFTLKIRSTKLEDSAMYFCASSEGGPLSGANVLTFGAGSRLTVL.

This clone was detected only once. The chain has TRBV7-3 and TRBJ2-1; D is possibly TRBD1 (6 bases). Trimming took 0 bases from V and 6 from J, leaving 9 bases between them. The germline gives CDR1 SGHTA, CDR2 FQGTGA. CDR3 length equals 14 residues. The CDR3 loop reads CASSLTLDSNEQFF. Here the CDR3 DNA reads TGTGCCAGCAGCTTAACGTTGGACAGCAATGAGCAGTTCTTC.

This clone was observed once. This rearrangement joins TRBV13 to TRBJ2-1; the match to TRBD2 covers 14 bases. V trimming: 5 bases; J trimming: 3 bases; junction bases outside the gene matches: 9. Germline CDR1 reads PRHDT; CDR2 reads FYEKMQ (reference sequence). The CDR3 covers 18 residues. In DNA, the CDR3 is TGTGCCAGCAGCCGCCCCCGCGGGACTAGCGGGAGCTACAATGAGCAGTTCTTC. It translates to CASSRPRGTSGSYNEQFF.

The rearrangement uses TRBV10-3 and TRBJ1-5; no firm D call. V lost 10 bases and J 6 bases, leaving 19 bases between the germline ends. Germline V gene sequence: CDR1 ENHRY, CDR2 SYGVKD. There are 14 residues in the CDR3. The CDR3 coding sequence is TGTGCCAGCACGGCAGTGGGCGACGGTCAGCCCCAGCATTTT. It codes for CASTAVGDGQPQHF.

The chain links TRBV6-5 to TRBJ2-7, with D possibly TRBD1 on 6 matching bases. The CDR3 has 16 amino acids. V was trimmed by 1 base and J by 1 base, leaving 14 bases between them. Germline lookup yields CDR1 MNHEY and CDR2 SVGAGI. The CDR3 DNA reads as TGTGCCAGCAGTTACTTAAAACAGGGTTGGTCCTACGAGCAGTACTTC. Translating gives CASSYLKQGWSYEQYF.

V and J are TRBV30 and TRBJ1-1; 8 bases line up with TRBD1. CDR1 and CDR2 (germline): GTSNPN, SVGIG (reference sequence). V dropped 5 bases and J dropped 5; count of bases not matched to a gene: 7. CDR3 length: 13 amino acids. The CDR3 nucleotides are TGTGCCTGGGACCAGGGGGCGAGGACTGAAGCTTTCTTT. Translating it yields CAWDQGARTEAFF.

CDR3 region: CASSTDRGRYEQYF. The CDR3 bases are TGTGCCAGCAGCACGGACAGGGGTCGGTACGAGCAGTACTTC. This rearrangement joins TRBV7-2 to TRBJ2-7; TRBD1 agrees at 9 bases. In germline, CDR1 is SGHTA, CDR2 FQGNSA. This CDR3 has 14 amino acids. V lost 5 bases to trimming and J lost 4 bases; unmatched junction nucleotides: 6.

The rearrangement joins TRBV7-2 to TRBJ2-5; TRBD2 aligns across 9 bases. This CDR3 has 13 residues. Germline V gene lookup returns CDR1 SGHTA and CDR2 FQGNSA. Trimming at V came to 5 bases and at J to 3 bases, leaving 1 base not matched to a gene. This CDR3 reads CASSRLAEETQYF. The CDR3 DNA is TGTGCCAGCAGCCGACTAGCGGAAGAGACCCAGTACTTC.

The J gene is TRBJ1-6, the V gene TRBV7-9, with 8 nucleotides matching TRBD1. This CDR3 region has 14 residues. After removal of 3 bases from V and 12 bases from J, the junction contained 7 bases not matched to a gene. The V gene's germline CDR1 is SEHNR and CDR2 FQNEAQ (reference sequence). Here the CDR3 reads CASSFGGQAKPLHF. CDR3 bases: TGTGCCAGCAGCTTCGGGGGACAGGCGAAACCCCTCCACTTT. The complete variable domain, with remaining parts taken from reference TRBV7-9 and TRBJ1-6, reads DTGVSQNPRHKITKRGQNVTFRCDPISEHNRLYWYRQTLGQGPEFLTYFQNEAQLEKSRLLSDRFSAERPKGSFSTLEIQRTEQGDSAMYLCASSFGGQAKPLHFGNGTRLTVT.

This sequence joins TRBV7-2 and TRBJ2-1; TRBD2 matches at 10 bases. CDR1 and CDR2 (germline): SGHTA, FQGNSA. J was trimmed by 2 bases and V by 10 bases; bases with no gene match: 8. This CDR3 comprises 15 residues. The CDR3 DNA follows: TGTGCCACCTCCCGACTAGCGGGCACCTACAATGAGCAGTTCTTC. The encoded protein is CATSRLAGTYNEQFF.

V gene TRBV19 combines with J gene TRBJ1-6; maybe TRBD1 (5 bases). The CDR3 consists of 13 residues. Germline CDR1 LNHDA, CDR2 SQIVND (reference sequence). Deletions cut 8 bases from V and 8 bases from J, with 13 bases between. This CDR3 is CASSTPGDSPLHF. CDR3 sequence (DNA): TGTGCCAGTTCAACGCCGGGGGATTCACCCCTCCACTTT.

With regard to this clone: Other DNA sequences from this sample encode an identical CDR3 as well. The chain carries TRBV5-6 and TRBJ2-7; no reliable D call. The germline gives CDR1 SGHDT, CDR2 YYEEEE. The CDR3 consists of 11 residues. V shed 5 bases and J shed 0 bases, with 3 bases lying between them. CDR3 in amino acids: CASSYSYEQYF. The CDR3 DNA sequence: TGTGCCAGCAGTTACTCCTACGAGCAGTACTTC.

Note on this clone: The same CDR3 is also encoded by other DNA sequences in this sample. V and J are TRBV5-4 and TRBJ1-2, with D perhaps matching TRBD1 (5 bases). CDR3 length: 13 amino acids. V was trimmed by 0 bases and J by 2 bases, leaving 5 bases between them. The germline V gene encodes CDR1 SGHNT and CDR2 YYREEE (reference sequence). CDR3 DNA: TGTGCCAGCAGCTTGGGGGGGAACTATGGCTACACCTTC. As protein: CASSLGGNYGYTF. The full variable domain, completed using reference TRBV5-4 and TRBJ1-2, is ETGVTQSPTHLIKTRGQQVTLRCSSQSGHNTVSWYQQALGQGPQFIFQYYREEENGRGNFPPRFSGLQFPNYSSELNVNALELDDSALYLCASSLGGNYGYTFGSGTRLTVV.

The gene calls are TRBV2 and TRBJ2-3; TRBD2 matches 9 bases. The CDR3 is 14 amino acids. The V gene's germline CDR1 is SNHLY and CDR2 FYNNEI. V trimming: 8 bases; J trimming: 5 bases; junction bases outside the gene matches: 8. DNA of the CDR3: TGTGCCAGCTGCATAGCGGGAGTAGGAGATACGCAGTATTTT. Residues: CASCIAGVGDTQYF.

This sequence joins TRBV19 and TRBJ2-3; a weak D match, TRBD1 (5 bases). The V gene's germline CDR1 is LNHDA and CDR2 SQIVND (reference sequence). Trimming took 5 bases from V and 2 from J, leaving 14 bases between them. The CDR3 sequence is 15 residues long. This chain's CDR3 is CASSPQGIVTDTQYF. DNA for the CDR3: TGTGCCAGTAGTCCCCAGGGTATTGTCACAGATACGCAGTATTTT.